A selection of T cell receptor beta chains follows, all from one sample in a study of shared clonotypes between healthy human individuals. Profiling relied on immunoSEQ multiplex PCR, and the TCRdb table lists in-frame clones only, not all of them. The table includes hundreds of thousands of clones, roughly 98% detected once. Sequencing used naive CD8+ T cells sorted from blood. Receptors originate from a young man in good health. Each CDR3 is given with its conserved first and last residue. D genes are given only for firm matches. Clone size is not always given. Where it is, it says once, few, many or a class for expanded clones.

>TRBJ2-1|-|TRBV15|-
TGTGCCACCAGCAGAGATCTAGGGAGCTTTTACAATGAGCAGTTCTTC
CATSRDLGSFYNEQFF
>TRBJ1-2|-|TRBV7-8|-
TGTGCCAGCAGCTTAGGCGGGGCCAAGAGGGATGGCTACACCTTC
CASSLGGAKRDGYTF
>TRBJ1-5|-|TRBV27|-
TGTGCCAGCAGACCGACGGACGAAAATAGCAATCAGCCCCAGCATTTT
CASRPTDENSNQPQHF
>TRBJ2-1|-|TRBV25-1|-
TGTGCCAGCAGTGAATTTGGGAGCTCCTACAATGAGCAGTTCTTC
CASSEFGSSYNEQFF
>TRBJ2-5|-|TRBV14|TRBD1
TGTGCCAGCAGCCCAGAAGAGCAGACAGGGGCGGAAGAGACCCAGTACTTC
CASSPEEQTGAEETQYF
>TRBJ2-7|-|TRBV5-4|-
TGTGCCAGCAGCTTGTCGTCCCCTGGGGACGAGCAGTACTTC
CASSLSSPGDEQYF
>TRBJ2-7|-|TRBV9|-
TGTGCCAGCAGCCTAACAGGGAATCCCTACGAGCAGTACTTC
CASSLTGNPYEQYF
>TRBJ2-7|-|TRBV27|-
TGTGCCAGCAGCCCATGGGGGACCTCCTACGAGCAGTACTTC
CASSPWGTSYEQYF
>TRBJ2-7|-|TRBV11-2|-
TGTGCCAGCAGCGGAGGGGAATCCTACGAGCAGTACTTC
CASSGGESYEQYF
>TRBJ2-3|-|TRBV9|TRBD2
TGTGCCAGCAGCCCCGGACTAGCGGAGAGCACAGATACGCAGTATTTT
CASSPGLAESTDTQYF
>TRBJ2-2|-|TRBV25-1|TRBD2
TGTGCCAGCAGGACAGCGGGAAAGAACACCGGGGAGCTGTTTTTT
CASRTAGKNTGELFF
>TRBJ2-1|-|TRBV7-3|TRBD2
TGTGCCAGCAGCTTATCCGGACTAGCGGGAGGTGAGCAGTTCTTC
CASSLSGLAGGEQFF
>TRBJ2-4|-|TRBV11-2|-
TGTGCCAGCAGCTCCTCGTTGGTCGGGTTGAAAAACATTCAGTACTTC
CASSSSLVGLKNIQYF
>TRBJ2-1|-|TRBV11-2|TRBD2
TGTGCCAGCAGCTCGATAGCGGGACCTCTCAATGAGCAGTTCTTC
CASSSIAGPLNEQFF
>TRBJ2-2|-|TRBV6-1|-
TGTGCCAGCAGTGATACGAGATCGAACACCGGGGAGCTGTTTTTT
CASSDTRSNTGELFF
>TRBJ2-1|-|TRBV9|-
TGTGCCAGCAGCGCCCGGGACGTACTACGAACGGAGCAGTTCTTC
CASSARDVLRTEQFF
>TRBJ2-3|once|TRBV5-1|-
TGCGCCAGCAGCTTGCGGGCGGAAGCTCCCACAGATACGCAGTATTTT
CASSLRAEAPTDTQYF
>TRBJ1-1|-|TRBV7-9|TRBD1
TGTGCCAGCAGCAGGGGGCTAGGTGAAGCTTTCTTT
CASSRGLGEAFF
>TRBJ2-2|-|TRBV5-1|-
TGCGCCAGCAGCTTAAGACAGGGAGGCGGGGAGCTGTTTTTT
CASSLRQGGGELFF
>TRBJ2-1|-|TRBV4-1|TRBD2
TGCGCCAGCAGCCAAGACGGACTAGCTTACAATGAGCAGTTCTTC
CASSQDGLAYNEQFF
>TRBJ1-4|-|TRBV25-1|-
TGTGCCAGCAGTCGCACGGACAGCTTTAATGAAAAACTGTTTTTT
CASSRTDSFNEKLFF
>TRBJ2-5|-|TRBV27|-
TGTGCCAGCAGTTTATTAGGAGGGCAAGAGACCCAGTACTTC
CASSLLGGQETQYF
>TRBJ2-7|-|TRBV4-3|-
TGCGCCAGCAGCCAAGACCGGCCGACCGCCTACGAGCAGTACTTC
CASSQDRPTAYEQYF
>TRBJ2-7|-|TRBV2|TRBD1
TGTGCCAGCAGTGAAAGGTCAGGGGGCGTCGTTCTGAGCTCCTACGAGCAGTACTTC
CASSERSGGVVLSSYEQYF
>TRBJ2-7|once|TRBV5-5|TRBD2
TGTGCCAGCAGCACTGGACTAGCGGGAGGCTACGAGCAGTACTTC
CASSTGLAGGYEQYF
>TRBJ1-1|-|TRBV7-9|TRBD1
TGTGCCAGCAGCTTACCCACAGGGGAGGGGATGAACACTGAAGCTTTCTTT
CASSLPTGEGMNTEAFF
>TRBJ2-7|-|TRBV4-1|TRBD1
TGCGCCAGCAGCCACGGGACAGGACCATCCTACGAGCAGTACTTC
CASSHGTGPSYEQYF
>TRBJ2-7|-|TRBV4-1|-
TGCGCCAGCAGCCAAGACGTAAACAGACCCTACGAGCAGTACTTC
CASSQDVNRPYEQYF
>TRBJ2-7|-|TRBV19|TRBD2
TGTGCCAGTAGTATAGCGGGAGGGCCATACGAGCAGTACTTC
CASSIAGGPYEQYF